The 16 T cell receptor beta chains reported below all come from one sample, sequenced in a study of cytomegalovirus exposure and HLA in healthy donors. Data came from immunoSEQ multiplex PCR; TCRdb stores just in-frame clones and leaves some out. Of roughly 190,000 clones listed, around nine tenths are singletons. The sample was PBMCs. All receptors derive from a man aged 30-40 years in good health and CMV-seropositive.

CDR3 in DNA: TGTGCCAGCAGCCCCCTCGTGGACACCGGGGAGCTGTTTTTT. This encodes CASSPLVDTGELFF. The V call is TRBV4-2, the J call TRBJ2-2; no clear D. V was trimmed by 4 bases and J by 3 bases, leaving 9 bases between them. Germline V gene sequence: CDR1 LGHNA, CDR2 YNFKEQ. The CDR3 is 14 residues long.

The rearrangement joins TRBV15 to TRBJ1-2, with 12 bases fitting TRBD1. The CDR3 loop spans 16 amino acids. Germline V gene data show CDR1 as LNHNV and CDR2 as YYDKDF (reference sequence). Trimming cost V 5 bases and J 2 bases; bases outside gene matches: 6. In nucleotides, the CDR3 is TGTGCCACCAGCGGTAGGGGGACAGGGGGCAACTATGGCTACACCTTC. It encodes CATSGRGTGGNYGYTF.

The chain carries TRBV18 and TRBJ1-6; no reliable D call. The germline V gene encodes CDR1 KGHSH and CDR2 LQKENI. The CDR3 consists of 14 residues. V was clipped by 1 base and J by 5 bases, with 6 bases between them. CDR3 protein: CASSPQKDNSPLHF. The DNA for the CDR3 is TGTGCCAGCTCACCACAAAAAGATAATTCACCCCTCCACTTT. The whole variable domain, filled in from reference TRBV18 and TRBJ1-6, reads NAGVMQNPRHLVRRRGQEARLRCSPMKGHSHVYWYRQLPEEGLKFMVYLQKENIIDESGMPKERFSAEFPKEGPSILRIQQVVRGDSAAYFCASSPQKDNSPLHFGNGTRLTVT.

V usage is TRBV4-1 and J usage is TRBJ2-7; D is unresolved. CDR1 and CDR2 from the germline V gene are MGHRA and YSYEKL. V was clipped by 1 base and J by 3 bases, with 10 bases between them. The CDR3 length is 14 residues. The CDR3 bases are TGCGCCAGCAGCCAAGGAAGGGATGACTACGAGCAGTACTTC. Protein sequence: CASSQGRDDYEQYF.

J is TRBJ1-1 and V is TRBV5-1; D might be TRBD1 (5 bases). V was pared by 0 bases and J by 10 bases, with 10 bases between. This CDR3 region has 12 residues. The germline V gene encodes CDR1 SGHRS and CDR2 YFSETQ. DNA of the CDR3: TGCGCCAGCAGCTTGGGGGACCGCGGAGCTTTCTTT. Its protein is CASSLGDRGAFF.

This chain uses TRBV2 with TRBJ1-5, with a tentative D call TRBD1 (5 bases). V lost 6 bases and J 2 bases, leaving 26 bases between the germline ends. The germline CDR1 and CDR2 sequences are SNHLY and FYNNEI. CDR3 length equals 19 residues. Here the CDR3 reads CASSRSNQWEGRGNQPQHF. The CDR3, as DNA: TGTGCCAGCAGCCGATCTAATCAGTGGGAGGGACGGGGCAATCAGCCCCAGCATTTT. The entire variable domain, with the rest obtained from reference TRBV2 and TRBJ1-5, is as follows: EPEVTQTPSHQVTQMGQEVILRCVPISNHLYFYWYRQILGQKVEFLVSFYNNEISEKSEIFDDQFSVERPDGSNFTLKIRSTKLEDSAMYFCASSRSNQWEGRGNQPQHFGDGTRLSIL.

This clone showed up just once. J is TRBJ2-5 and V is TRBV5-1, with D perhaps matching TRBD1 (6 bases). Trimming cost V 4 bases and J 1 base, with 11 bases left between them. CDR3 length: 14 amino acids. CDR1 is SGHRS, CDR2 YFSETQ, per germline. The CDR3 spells CASSRTGLQETQYF. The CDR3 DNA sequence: TGCGCCAGCAGCAGAACAGGGCTCCAAGAGACCCAGTACTTC.

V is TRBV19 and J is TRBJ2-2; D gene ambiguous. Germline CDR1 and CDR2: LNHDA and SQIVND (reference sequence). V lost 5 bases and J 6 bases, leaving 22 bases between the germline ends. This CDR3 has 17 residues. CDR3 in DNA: TGTGCCAGTAGTTCAGCCCAACTAACCCCAAGGCCCGGGGAGCTGTTTTTT. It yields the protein CASSSAQLTPRPGELFF.

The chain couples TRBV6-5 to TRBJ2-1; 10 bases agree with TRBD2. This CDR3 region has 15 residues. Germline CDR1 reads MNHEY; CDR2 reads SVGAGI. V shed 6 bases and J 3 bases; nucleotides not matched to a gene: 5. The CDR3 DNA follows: TGTGCCAGCAGATACGGACTAGCGGTCTACAATGAGCAGTTCTTC. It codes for CASRYGLAVYNEQFF.

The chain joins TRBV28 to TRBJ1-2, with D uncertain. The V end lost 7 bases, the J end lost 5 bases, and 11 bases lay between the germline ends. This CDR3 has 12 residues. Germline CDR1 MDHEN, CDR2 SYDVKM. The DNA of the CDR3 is TGTGCCAGCATCGCAGGACCTTATGGCTACACCTTC. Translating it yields CASIAGPYGYTF.

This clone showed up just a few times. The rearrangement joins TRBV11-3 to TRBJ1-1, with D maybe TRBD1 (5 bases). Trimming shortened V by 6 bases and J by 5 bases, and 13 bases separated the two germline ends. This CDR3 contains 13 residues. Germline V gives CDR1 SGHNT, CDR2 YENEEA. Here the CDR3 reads CASSSGGRTEAFF. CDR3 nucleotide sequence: TGTGCCAGCAGTTCGGGGGGAAGGACTGAAGCTTTCTTT.

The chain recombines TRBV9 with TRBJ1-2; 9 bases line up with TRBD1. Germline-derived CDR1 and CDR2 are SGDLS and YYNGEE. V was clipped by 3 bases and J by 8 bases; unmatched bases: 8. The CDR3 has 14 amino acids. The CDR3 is CASSGRQGDNGYTF. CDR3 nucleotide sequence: TGTGCCAGCAGCGGGCGACAGGGGGATAACGGCTACACCTTC. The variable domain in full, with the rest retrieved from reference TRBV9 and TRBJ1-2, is DSGVTQTPKHLITATGQRVTLRCSPRSGDLSVYWYQQSLDQGLQFLIQYYNGEERAKGNILERFSAQQFPDLHSELNLSSLELGDSALYFCASSGRQGDNGYTFGSGTRLTVV.

The DNA of the CDR3 is TGTGCCAGCAGCACAGGGACTAGCGGGACTTACGAGCAGTACTTC. It codes for CASSTGTSGTYEQYF. This chain uses TRBV5-4 with TRBJ2-7; TRBD2 matches at 13 bases. The CDR3 totals 15 residues. V trimming: 4 bases; J trimming: 4 bases; junction bases outside the gene matches: 5. Looked up from germline, CDR1 is SGHNT and CDR2 is YYREEE (reference sequence).

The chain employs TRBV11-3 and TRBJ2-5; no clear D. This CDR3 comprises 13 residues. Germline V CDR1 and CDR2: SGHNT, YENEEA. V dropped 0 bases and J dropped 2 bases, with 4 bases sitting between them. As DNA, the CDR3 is TGTGCCAGCAGCTTAGACTTACAAGAGACCCAGTACTTC. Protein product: CASSLDLQETQYF.

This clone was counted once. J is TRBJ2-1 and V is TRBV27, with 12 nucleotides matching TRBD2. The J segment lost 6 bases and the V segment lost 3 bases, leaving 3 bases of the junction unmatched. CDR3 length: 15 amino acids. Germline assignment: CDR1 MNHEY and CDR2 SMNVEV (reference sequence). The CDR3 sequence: CASSFLAGGINEQFF. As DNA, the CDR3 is TGTGCCAGCAGTTTTCTAGCGGGGGGGATCAATGAGCAGTTCTTC.

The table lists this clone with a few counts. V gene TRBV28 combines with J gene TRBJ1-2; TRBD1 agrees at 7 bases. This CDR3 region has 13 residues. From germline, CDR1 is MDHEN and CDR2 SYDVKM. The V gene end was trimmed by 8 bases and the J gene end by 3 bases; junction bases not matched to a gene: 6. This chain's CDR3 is CASLDRADYGYTF. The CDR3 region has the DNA TGTGCCAGCCTAGACAGGGCAGACTATGGCTACACCTTC.